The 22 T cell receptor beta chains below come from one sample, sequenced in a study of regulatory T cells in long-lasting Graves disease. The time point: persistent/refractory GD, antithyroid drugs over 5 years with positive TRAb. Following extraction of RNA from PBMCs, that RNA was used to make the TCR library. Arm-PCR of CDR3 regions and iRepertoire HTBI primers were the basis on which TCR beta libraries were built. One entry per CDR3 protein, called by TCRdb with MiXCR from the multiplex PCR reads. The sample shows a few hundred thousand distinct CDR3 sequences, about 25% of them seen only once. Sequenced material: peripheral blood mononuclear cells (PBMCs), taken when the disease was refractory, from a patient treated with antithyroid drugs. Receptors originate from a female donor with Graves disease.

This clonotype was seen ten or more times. The CDR3 nucleotides are TGTGCCAGCAGCGCTGGCAGGGGAGTATATGGCTACACCTTC. Translated, it gives CASSAGRGVYGYTF. The chain has TRBV2 and TRBJ1-2, with D perhaps matching TRBD1 (6 bases). V shed 6 bases and J shed 5 bases, with 16 bases lying between them. In germline, CDR1 is SNHLY, CDR2 FYNNEI. The CDR3 spans 14 residues.

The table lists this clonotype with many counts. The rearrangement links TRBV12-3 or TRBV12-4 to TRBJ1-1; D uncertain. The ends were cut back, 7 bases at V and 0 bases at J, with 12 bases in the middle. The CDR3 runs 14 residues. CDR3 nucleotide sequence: TGTGCCAGCAAACCCGGACCCATGAACACTGAAGCTTTCTTT. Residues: CASKPGPMNTEAFF.

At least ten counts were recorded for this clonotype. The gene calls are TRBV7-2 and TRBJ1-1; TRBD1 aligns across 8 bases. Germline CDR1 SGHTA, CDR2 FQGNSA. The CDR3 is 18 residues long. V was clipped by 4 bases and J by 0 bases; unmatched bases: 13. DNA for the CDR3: TGTGCCAGCAGCTCAACCATCGACAGGGGAGTAATGAACACTGAAGCTTTCTTT. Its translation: CASSSTIDRGVMNTEAFF. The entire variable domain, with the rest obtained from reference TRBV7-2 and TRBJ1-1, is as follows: GAGVSQSPSNKVTEKGKDVELRCDPISGHTALYWYRQSLGQGLEFLIYFQGNSAPDKSGLPSDRFSAERTGGSVSTLTIQRTQQEDSAVYLCASSSTIDRGVMNTEAFFGQGTRLTVV.

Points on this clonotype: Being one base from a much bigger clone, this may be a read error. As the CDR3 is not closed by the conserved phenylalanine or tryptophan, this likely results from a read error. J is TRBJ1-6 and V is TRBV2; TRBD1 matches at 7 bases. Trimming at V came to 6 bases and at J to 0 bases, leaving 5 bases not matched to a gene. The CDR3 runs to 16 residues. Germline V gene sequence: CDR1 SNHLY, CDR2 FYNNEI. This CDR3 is CASRLQGTSYNSPLHS. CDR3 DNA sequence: TGTGCCAGCAGATTACAGGGGACCTCCTATAATTCACCCCTCCACTCT.

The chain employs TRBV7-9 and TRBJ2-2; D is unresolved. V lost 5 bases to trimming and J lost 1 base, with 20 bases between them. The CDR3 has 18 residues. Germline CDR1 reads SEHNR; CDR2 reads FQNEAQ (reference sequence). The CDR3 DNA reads TGTGCCAGCAGCGTCTCGGTGGCCGAAAGGCAGAACACCGGGGAGCTGTTTTTT. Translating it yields CASSVSVAERQNTGELFF.

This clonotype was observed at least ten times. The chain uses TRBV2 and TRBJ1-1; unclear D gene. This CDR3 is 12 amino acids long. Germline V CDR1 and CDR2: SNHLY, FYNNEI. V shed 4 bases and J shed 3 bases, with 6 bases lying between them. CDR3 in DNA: TGTGCCAGCAGTGCCCTAGACACTGAAGCTTTCTTT. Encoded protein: CASSALDTEAFF. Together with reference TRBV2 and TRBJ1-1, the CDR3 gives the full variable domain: EPEVTQTPSHQVTQMGQEVILRCVPISNHLYFYWYRQILGQKVEFLVSFYNNEISEKSEIFDDQFSVERPDGSNFTLKIRSTKLEDSAMYFCASSALDTEAFFGQGTRLTVV.

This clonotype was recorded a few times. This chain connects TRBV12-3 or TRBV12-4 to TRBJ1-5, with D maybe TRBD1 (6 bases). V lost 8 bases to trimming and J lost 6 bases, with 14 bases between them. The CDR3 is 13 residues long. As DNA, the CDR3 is TGTGCCAGCGGAACGGGAGGGGGTCAGCCCCAGCATTTT. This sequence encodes CASGTGGGQPQHF.

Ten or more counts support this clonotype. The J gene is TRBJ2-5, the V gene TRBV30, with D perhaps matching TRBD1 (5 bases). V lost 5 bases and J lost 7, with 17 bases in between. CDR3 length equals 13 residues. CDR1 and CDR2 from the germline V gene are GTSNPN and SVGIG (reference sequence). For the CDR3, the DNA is TGTGCCTGGGCGCAGGGTGACGGTAGGACCCAGTACTTC. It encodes CAWAQGDGRTQYF.

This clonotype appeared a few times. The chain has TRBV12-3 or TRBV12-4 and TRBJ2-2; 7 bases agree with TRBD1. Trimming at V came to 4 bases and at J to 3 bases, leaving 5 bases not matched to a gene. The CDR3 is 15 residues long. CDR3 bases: TGTGCCAGCAGTTCGAGAAGGGGGCACACCGGGGAGCTGTTTTTT. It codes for CASSSRRGHTGELFF.

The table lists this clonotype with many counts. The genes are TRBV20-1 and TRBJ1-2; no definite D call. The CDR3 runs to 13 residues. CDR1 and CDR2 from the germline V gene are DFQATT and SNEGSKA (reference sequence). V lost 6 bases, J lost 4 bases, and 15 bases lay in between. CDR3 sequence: CSAYQEGGYGYTF. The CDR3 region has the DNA TGCAGTGCATATCAGGAGGGCGGCTATGGCTACACCTTC.

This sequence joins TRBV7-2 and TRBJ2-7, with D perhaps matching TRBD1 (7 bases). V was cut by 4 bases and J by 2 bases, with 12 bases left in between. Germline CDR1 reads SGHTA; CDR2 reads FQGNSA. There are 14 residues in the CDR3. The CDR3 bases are TGTGCCAGCAGCTCAGGCGGGACAGCCTACGAGCAGTACTTC. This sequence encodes CASSSGGTAYEQYF.

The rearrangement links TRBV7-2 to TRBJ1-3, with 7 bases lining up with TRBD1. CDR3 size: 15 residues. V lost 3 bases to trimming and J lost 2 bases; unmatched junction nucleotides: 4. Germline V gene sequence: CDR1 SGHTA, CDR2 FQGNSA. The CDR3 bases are TGTGCCAGCAGCTTGTCAGGGGGAGCTGGAAACACCATATATTTT. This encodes CASSLSGGAGNTIYF. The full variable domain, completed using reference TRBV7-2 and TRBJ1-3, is GAGVSQSPSNKVTEKGKDVELRCDPISGHTALYWYRQSLGQGLEFLIYFQGNSAPDKSGLPSDRFSAERTGGSVSTLTIQRTQQEDSAVYLCASSLSGGAGNTIYFGEGSWLTVV.

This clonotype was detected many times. The DNA of the CDR3 is TGTGCCACCAGTGATTTGGCTCCCGGGGGGAACACCGGGGAGCTGTTTTTT. Its translation: CATSDLAPGGNTGELFF. V and J are TRBV24-1 and TRBJ2-2; a possible D gene is TRBD2 (6 bases). In germline, CDR1 is KGHDR, CDR2 SFDVKD. CDR3 length equals 17 residues. Trimming shortened V by 0 bases and J by 1 base, and 11 bases separated the two germline ends.

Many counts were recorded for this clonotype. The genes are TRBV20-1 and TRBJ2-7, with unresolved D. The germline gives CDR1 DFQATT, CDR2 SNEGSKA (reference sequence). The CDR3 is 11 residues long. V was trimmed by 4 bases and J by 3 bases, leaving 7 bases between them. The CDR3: CSAKGNYEQYF. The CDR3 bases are TGCAGTGCTAAGGGAAACTACGAGCAGTACTTC.

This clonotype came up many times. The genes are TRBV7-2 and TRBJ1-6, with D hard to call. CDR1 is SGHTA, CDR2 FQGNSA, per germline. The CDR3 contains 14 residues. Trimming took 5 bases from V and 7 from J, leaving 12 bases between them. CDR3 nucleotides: TGTGCCAGCAGCCTAGGAGATTCGAATTCACCCCTCCACTTT. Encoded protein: CASSLGDSNSPLHF.

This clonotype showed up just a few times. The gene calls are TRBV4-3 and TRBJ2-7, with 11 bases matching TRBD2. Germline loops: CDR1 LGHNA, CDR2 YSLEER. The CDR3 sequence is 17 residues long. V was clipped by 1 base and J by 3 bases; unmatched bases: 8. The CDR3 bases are TGCGCCAGCAGCCAAGTACTAGCGGGAGTTTCTAGCTACGAGCAGTACTTC. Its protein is CASSQVLAGVSSYEQYF.

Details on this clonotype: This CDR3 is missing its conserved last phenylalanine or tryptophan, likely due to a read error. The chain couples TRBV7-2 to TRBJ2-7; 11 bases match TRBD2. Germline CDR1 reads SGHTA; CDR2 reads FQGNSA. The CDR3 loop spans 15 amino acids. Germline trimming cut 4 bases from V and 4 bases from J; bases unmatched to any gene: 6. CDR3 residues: CASSYRGTSGYEQYS. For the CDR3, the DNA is TGTGCCAGCAGCTACCGGGGGACTAGCGGTTACGAGCAGTACTCC.

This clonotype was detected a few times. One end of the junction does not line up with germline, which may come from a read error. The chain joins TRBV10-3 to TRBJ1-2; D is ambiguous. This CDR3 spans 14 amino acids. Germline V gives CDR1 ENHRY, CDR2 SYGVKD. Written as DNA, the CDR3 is TGTGCCAGCAGCCCGGACCTAAACCTTTATGGCTACGCCTTC. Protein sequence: CASSPDLNLYGYAF.

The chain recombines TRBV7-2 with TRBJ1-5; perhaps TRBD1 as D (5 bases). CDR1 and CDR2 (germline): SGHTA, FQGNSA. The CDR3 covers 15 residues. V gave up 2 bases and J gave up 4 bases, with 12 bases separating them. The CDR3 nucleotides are TGTGCCAGCAGCTTATCGCAGGGCCCGAATCAGCCCCAGCATTTT. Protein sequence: CASSLSQGPNQPQHF.

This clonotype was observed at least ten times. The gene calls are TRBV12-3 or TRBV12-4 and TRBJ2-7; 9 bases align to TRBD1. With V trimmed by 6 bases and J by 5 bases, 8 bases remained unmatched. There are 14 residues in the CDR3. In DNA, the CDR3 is TGTGCCAGCAGGACCGGGACAGGGACCCACGAGCAGTACTTC. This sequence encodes CASRTGTGTHEQYF.

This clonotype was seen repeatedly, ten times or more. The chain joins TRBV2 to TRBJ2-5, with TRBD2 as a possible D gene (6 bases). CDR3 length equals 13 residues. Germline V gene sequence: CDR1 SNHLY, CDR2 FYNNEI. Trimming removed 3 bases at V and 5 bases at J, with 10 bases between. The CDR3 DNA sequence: TGTGCCAGCAGTGACGGGGGATGGGAGACCCAGTACTTC. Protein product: CASSDGGWETQYF.

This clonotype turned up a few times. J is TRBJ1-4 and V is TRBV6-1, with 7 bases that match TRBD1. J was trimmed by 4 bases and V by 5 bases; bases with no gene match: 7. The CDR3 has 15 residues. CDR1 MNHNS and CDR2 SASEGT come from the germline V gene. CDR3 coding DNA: TGTGCCAGCAGTCCTTTGGACAGGAGTAATGAAAAACTGTTTTTT. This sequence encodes CASSPLDRSNEKLFF.